This T cell receptor (beta chain) was sequenced for a study of spatial heterogeneity in lung cancer. The study's findings and limits: Ubiquitous and regional expanded TCR counts tracked ubiquitous and regional nonsynonymous mutations, respectively. Mutation counts in tumors were tracked by counts of expanded intratumoral alpha and beta TCRs.

By sample share, this clonotype is medium-sized. Its target is not known. Time point: sample taken at primary tumor resection. The approximately 67 donors had untreated early-stage non-small cell lung cancer. Sequencing was performed on whole RNA extracted from tumor and nontumor lung tissue, or from frozen PBMC, and the material was left unsorted. The study tagged each TCR cDNA molecule with a unique molecular identifier. TCRdb re-called the 5' RACE reads through MiXCR, storing one row per CDR3 protein. The sample yields 10,000 to 15,000 distinct CDR3 sequences, 5.5% to 8.5% seen once. The CDR3 runs to 15 residues. V was pared by 2 bases and J by 4 bases, with 8 bases of the junction left unmatched. Per the germline V gene, CDR1 is MNHNY and CDR2 is SVGAGI (reference sequence).

The input for sequencing was lung tumor tissue, taken at surgery. This receptor was identified in a female donor with early-stage non-small cell lung cancer. This chain links TRBV6-6 with TRBJ2-7; 7 nucleotides align to TRBD1. The CDR3, as DNA: TGTGCCAGCAGTTACGTCCAGGGGGTAGTTTACGAGCAGTACTTC. This codes for CASSYVQGVVYEQYF.